Listed here is a single TCR beta chain. Regarding donors, all were healthy bone marrow donors. This sample is part of a study of cytomegalovirus exposure and HLA in healthy donors. Overall study context: There were about 85 million unique TCRs (from HLA-typed donors) in an early data release.

13 Jbeta primers and 60 Vbeta primers were used for the PCR. Assay used: immunoSEQ multiplex PCR; TCRdb lists only in-frame clones, some missing. The repertoire holds about 280,000 clones, with over 85% as singletons. This TCR derives from a woman younger than 35 in good health and CMV-seronegative. The sequenced material came from PBMCs.

The CDR3 sequence: CASTRDNVLTF. In DNA form, the CDR3 reads TGTGCCAGCACCCGGGACAACGTCCTGACTTTC. This chain links TRBV2 with TRBJ2-6; the D gene is possibly TRBD2 (5 bases). Germline-derived CDR1 and CDR2 are SNHLY and FYNNEI. The CDR3 extends over 11 amino acids. Trimming cost V 7 bases and J 9 bases, with 7 bases left between them. Supplemented by reference TRBV2 and TRBJ2-6, the full variable domain reads EPEVTQTPSHQVTQMGQEVILRCVPISNHLYFYWYRQILGQKVEFLVSFYNNEISEKSEIFDDQFSVERPDGSNFTLKIRSTKLEDSAMYFCASTRDNVLTFGAGSRLTVL.